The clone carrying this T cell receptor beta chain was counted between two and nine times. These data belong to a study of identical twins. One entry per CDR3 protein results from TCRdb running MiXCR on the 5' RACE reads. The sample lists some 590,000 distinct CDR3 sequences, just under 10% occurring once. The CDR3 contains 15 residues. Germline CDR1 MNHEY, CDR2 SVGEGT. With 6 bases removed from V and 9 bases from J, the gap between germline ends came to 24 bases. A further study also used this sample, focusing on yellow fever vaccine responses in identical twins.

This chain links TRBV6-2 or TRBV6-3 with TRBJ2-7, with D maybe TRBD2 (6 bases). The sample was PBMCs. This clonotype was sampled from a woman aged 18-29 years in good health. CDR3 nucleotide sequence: TGTGCCAGCAGGGTAGATGTGTGGTCCTCAGCGGGGCAGTACTTC. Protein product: CASRVDVWSSAGQYF.